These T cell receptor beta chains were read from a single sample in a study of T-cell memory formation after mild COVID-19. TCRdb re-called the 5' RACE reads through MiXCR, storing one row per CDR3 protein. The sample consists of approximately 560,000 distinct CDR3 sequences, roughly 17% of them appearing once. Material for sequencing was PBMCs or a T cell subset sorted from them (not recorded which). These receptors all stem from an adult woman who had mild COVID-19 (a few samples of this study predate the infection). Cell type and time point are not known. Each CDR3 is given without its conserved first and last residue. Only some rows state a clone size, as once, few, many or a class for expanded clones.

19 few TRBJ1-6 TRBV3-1 ASSQGLSLIGSGRKNSPLH
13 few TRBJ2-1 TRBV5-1 ASSTGLLTDNEQF
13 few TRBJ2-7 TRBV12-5 ASALPSSGLIEQY
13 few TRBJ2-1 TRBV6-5 ASTRSLGLHNEQF
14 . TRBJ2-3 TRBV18 ASSPNRGQSTDTQY
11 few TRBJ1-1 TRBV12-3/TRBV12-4 ASSLGGGEEAF
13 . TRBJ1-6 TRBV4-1 ASSQERGQGVPLH
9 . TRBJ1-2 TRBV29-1 SVVGLGGYT
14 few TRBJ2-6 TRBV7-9 ASSKPQGVGANVLT
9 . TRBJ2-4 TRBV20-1 SAIRGDIQY
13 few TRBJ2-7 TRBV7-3 ASSSGPAPSYEQY
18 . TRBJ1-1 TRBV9 ASSVAVGGGLWSRNTEAF
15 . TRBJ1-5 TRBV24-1 ATSDSMTGALNQPQH
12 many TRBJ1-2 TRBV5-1 ASSLQGLDYGYT
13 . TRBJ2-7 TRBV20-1 SARYSSGPSYEQY
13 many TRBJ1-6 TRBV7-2 ASSFGSSYNSPLH
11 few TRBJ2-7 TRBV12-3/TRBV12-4 ASSSPGSYEQY
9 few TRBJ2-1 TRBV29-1 STSRGDEQF
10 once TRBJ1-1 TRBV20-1 SADRQGLEAF
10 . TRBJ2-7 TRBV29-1 SVEMGPYEQY
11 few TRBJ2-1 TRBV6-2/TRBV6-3 ASSWTENNEQF
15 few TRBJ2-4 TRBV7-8 ASSLARVKPAKNIQY
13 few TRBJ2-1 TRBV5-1 ASSQGGDSYNEQF
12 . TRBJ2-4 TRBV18 ASSPGTGGDIQY
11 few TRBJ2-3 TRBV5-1 ASSFPGTDTQY
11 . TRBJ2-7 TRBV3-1 ASSQHLGYEQY
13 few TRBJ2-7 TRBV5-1 ASRSVAGGPSEQY
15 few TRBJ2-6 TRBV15 ATSRAGSPSGANVLT
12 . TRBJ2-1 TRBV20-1 SARDLDGGTEQF
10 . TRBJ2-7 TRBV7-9 ASSGVPFEQY
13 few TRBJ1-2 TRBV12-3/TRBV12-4 ASRLRRDRGYGYT
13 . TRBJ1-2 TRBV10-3 AISEFGTTNYGYT
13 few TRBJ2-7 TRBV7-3 ASTRDSSGTKEQY
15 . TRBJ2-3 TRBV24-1 ATSDPSVRPSTDTQY
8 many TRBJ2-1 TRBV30 AWRCCAGF
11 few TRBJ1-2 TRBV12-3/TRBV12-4 ASSPQGTSGYT
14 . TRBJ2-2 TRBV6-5 ASSSLIWGDTGELF
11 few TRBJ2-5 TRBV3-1 ASSRGSWETQY
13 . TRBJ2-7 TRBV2 ASLSELAGGYEQY
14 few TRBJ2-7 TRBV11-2 ASSLDDRLPSYEQY
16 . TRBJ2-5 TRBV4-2 ASSQERVLRRFQETQY